This T cell receptor (beta chain) was sequenced for a study of shared clonotypes between healthy human individuals (dated by TCRdb to the early 2020s). Background for the entire study: A few men and a couple of women, aged 18 to 49 years, made up the cohort. For each donor, three plates each were used for CD4 naive and CD4 memory, two plates were used for CD8 naive, and one plate was used for CD8 memory. The study deeply sequenced blood TCR repertoires of about 5 healthy adults to estimate repertoire size and the extent of clonotype sharing between individuals. To increase sequencing depth and limit assay-specific biases, different laboratories used diverse techniques to prepare libraries and sequence TCR repertoires. Each donor's leukapheresis produced roughly between roughly 0.85 and 9 billion PBMCs. The research as a whole found: Sharing across a few donors was observed for approximately 5% of naive CD4, over 3% of naive CD8, 2% to 2.5% of memory CD4, and around 0.42% of memory CD8 clonotypes. Higher generation probabilities were observed for clonotypes shared by all four sorted-subset donors than for non-shared clonotypes. Pairwise subsampling led to the expectation that sequencing depth would affect the degree of clonotype sharing among donors. Estimated clonotype richness was generally larger for naive than for memory subsets. Sampling was limited to blood, and TCR repertoires in tissue likely differ from TCR repertoires in blood. Because the study included only a small number of donors, the genetic and exposure-history diversity represented was limited. Incomplete sequencing was indicated by rarefaction of sorted-subset datasets, despite the large sequencing depth.

Healthy HIV-negative adults with no recently reported acute infections or vaccinations were included as donors. All donors were Caucasian adults living in Nashville, Tennessee, USA. CD4+ T cells were enriched by magnetic negative selection; naive cells were then positively selected on CD45RA, and the negative fraction formed the memory subset. Blood was obtained by leukapheresis, after which PBMCs were separated by Ficoll-Histopaque density gradient centrifugation and cryopreserved in liquid nitrogen vapor phase. Analytical flow cytometry was used to check the purity and quantity of every magnetically sorted T cell population. Genomic DNA was isolated from every sorted fraction and measured by UV absorbance on a Nanodrop 2000c. On this clone itself: Which antigen it targets is not known. Qualities for individual bases were not recorded, and no much larger clone is one base off.

CDR1 and CDR2 are drawn from the germline V gene: SQVTM, ANQGSEA. The CDR3, from cysteine to phenylalanine, totals 15 residues. Only CDR3 DNA is held: 45 bases, read in frame from base 1. Ends trimmed: V by 7 bases, J by 6 bases; bases unmatched to a gene: 12. Using the deep immunoSEQ assay, multiplex PCR amplified TCR CDR3 regions from genomic DNA. Extracted genomic DNA from each cell subset was spread evenly across all wells of several immunoSEQ 96-well plates, with each plate serving as a replicate. For sorted subsets, 200 ng of genomic DNA, equivalent to around 31,000 T cell genomes, went into each replicate PCR. Purified libraries were measured with a Qubit 3.0 fluorometer, size-checked on a Bioanalyzer 2100, and measured again with the KAPA Library Quantification kit. Every immunoSEQ 96-well plate was sequenced on a separate single-read 150-cycle Illumina NextSeq 550 flow cell. For the original study's pipeline: Because the immunoSEQ output held only junctional sequences and lacked quality scores, the filtering could not match the filtering applied to full-length reads. Sequences were annotated with PyIR, a Python wrapper for IgBLAST v1.9, using IMGT germline references to assign V/J genes and CDR3. Reads were removed for weak V/J assignments (E-value above 1e-6), missing CDR3, stop codons, out-of-frame junctions, or ambiguous translated residues. V3J clonotypes were defined as sequences sharing an identical inferred V gene, J gene, and CDR3 amino acid sequence. Percentage overlap between repertoires was calculated by dividing the number of shared unique clonotypes by the size of the smaller repertoire. Repertoire richness was assessed with RTK rarefaction, the Chao1 estimator, and Recon v2.1 estimates of unobserved clonotypes. Generation probabilities were computed with OLGA for all TCRbeta clonotypes obtained by the gDNA method from several donors. Drawn from immuneACCESS, this table holds only the in-frame rearrangements with V and J called that TCRdb kept. Clones are partly lost; checked studies trace under half to an unresolved V gene and leave the rest unexplained. Clone size and V and J calls were adopted from that table, with D and trimming inferred from the DNA. A total of fewer than 3 million clones appear in this sample, 85% to 95% of them only once. The leading ten clones occupy approximately 0.41% of the sample.

The sample taken for sequencing was naive CD4+ T cells from PBMCs. Reading the label with the study, this specimen's cell subset or site is: CD45RA+ positively selected. This sequence uses TRBV29-1 and TRBJ2-3, and 11 junctional nucleotides match TRBD1. The clonotype originates from a man between 18 and 35 years old in good health. Some clones in this sample may be carry-over from other donors' samples. The sequence in DNA is TGCAGCGGGATGTGGGGACAGGGGGGCTCGGATACGCAGTATTTT. This encodes CSGMWGQGGSDTQYF.